This entry is about one TCR beta chain. V was trimmed by 4 bases and J by 3 bases, leaving 19 bases between them. Germline V gene sequence: CDR1 WSHSY, CDR2 SAAADI. This CDR3 is 16 amino acids long. These data belong to a study of blood T cell repertoires in COVID-19. Study as a whole: The cDNA or gDNA used as material had been derived from T cells, B-cell-depleted T cells, or PBMCs.

Here immunoSEQ multiplex PCR was the method, and the copy in TCRdb shows in-frame clones only, minus some. The data contain some 250,000 clones, about four fifths of them singletons. The sequenced sample was peripheral blood. V is TRBV10-2 and J is TRBJ2-7, with D perhaps TRBD1 (6 bases). This TCR derives from a young man who had recovered from COVID-19. The chain's CDR3 is CASSGLGRGERYEQYF. The CDR3 coding sequence is TGCGCCAGCAGTGGGTTGGGCAGGGGAGAACGCTACGAGCAGTACTTC.